The text below deals with one T cell receptor beta chain. The same CDR3 is also encoded by other DNA sequences in this sample. This sample stems from a study of blood T cell repertoires in COVID-19. Study in general: Material from acute and convalescent COVID-19 was sourced from the United States, Italy and Spain.

Profiled with immunoSEQ multiplex PCR; TCRdb holds only in-frame clones, not every one. Among more than 200,000 clones listed, roughly 84% were seen once. V trimming: 3 bases; J trimming: 6 bases; junction bases outside the gene matches: 1. Germline V gene sequence: CDR1 SGHNT, CDR2 YYREEE (reference sequence). The CDR3 covers 14 residues. The sample was peripheral blood. The receptor was isolated from a woman aged 40 to 50 with active or convalescent COVID-19. This chain connects TRBV5-4 to TRBJ1-6; 9 positions match TRBD1. The CDR3 sequence is CASSWGQGNSPLHF. The CDR3 nucleotides are TGTGCCAGCAGCTGGGGACAGGGTAATTCACCCCTCCACTTT.